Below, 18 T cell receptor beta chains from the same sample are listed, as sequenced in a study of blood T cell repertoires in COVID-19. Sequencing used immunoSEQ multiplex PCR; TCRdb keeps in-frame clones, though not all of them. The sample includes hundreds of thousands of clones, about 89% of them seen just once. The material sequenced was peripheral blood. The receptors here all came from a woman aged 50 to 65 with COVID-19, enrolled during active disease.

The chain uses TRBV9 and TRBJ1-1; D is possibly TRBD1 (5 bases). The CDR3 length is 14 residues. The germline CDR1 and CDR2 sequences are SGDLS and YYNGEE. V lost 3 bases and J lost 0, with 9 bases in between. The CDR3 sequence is CASSGGLMNTEAFF. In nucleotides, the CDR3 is TGTGCCAGCAGCGGGGGCCTTATGAACACTGAAGCTTTCTTT.

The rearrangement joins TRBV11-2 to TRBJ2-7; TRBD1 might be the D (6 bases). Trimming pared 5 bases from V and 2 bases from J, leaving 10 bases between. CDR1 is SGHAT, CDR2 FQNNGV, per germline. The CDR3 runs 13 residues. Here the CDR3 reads CASSGAGAYEQYF. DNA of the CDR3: TGTGCCAGCAGCGGGGCAGGGGCCTACGAGCAGTACTTC.

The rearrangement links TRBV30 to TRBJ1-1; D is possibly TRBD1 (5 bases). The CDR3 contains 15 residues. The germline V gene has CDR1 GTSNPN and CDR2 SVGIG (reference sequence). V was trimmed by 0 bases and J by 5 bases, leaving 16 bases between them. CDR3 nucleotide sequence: TGTGCCTGGAGTGTACCGAGGCAGGGAAGGACTGAAGCTTTCTTT. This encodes CAWSVPRQGRTEAFF.

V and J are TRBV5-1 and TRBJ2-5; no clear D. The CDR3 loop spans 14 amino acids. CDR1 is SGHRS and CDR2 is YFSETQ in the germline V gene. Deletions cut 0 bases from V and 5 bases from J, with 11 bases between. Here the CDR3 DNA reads TGCGCCAGCAGCTTGGGTGGTTTGGCCGAGACCCAGTACTTC. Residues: CASSLGGLAETQYF.

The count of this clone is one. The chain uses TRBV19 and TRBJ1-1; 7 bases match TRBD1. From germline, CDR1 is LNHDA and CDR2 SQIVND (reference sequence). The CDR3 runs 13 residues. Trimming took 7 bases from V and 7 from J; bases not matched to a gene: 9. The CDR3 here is CASTPGQAFEAFF. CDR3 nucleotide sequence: TGTGCCAGTACCCCCGGACAGGCGTTTGAAGCTTTCTTT.

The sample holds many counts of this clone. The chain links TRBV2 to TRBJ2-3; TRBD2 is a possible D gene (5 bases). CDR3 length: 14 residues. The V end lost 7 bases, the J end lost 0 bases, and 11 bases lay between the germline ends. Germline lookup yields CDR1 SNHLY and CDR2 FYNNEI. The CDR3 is CASKRGISTDTQYF. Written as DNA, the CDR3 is TGTGCCAGCAAGAGAGGGATTAGCACAGATACGCAGTATTTT.

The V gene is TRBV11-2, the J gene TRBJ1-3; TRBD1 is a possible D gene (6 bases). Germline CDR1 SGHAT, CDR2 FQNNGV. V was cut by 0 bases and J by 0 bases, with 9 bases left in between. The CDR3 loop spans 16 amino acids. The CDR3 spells CASSLDRGISGNTIYF. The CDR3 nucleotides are TGTGCCAGCAGCTTAGACAGGGGTATCTCTGGAAACACCATATATTTT.

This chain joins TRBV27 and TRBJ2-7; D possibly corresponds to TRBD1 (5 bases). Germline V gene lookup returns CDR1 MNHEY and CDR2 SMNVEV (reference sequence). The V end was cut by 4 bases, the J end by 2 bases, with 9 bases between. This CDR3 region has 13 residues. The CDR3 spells CASSWGSTYEQYF. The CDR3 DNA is TGTGCCAGCAGTTGGGGCAGCACCTACGAGCAGTACTTC.

This CDR3 is CASSRTSATGGTTGELFF. The CDR3, as DNA: TGTGCCAGCAGCCGAACCTCGGCGACAGGGGGCACTACCGGGGAGCTGTTTTTT. The V call is TRBV11-2, the J call TRBJ2-2; 10 bases align to TRBD1. This CDR3 is built from 18 residues. V dropped 5 bases and J dropped 5; count of bases not matched to a gene: 14. In germline, CDR1 is SGHAT, CDR2 FQNNGV.

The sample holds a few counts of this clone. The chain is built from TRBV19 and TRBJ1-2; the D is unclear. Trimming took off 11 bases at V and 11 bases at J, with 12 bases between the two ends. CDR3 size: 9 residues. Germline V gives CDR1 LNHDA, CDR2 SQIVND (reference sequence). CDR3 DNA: TGTGCCGCTGGTCTCAGTTACACCTTC. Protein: CAAGLSYTF.

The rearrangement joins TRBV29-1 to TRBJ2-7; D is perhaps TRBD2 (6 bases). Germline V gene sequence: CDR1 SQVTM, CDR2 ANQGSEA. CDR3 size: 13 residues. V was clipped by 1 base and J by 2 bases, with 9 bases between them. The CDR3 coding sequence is TGCAGCGTTGAAGGCGGGGTTCCCTACGAGCAGTACTTC. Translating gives CSVEGGVPYEQYF.

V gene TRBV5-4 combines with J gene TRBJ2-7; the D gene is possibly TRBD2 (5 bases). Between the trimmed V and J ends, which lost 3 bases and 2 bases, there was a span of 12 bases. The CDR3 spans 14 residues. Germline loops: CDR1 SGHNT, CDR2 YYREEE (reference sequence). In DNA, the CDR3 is TGTGCCAGCAGCTATGCCGGGAAGACCTACGAGCAGTACTTC. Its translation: CASSYAGKTYEQYF.

The DNA for the CDR3 is TGTGCCAGCAGCCCTCGACAGGGGGCCATCCCGCAAGGAACTGAAGCTTTCTTT. As protein: CASSPRQGAIPQGTEAFF. The V call is TRBV7-9, the J call TRBJ1-1; 10 bases are a match to TRBD1. Germline-derived CDR1 and CDR2 are SEHNR and FQNEAQ (reference sequence). V was pared by 5 bases and J by 5 bases, with 17 bases of the junction left unmatched. This CDR3 has 18 residues.

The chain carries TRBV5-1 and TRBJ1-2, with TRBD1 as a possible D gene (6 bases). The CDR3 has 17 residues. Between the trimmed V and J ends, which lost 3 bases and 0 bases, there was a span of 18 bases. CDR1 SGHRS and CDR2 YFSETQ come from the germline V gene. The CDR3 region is CASSSINQGSANYGYTF. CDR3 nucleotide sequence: TGCGCCAGCAGCTCAATAAATCAGGGGAGCGCTAACTATGGCTACACCTTC.

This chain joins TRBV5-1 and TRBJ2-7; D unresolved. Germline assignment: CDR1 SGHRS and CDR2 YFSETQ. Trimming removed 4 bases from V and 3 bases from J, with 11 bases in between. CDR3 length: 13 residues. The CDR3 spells CASSAGEHYEQYF. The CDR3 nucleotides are TGCGCCAGCAGCGCCGGAGAACACTACGAGCAGTACTTC. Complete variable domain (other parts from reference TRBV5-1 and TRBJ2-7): KAGVTQTPRYLIKTRGQQVTLSCSPISGHRSVSWYQQTPGQGLQFLFEYFSETQRNKGNFPGRFSGRQFSNSRSEMNVSTLELGDSALYLCASSAGEHYEQYFGPGTRLTVT.

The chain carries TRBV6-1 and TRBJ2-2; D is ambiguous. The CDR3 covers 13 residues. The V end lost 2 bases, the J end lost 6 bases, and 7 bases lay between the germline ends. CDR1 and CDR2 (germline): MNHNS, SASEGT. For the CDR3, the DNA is TGTGCCAGCAGTGAACAGTCCCCCGGGGAGCTGTTTTTT. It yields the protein CASSEQSPGELFF.

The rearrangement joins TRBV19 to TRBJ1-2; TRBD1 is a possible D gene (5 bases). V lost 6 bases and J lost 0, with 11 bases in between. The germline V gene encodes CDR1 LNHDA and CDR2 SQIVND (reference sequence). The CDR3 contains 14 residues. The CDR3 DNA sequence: TGTGCCAGTAGGATTACAGGATCTAACTATGGCTACACCTTC. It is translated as CASRITGSNYGYTF.

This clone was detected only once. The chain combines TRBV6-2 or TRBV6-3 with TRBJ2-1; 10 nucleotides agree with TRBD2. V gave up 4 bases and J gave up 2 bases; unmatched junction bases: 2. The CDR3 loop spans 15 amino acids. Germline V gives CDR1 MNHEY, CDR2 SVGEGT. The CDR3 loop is CASSSAGGTYNEQFF. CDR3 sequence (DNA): TGTGCCAGCAGTTCAGCGGGAGGGACCTACAATGAGCAGTTCTTC.